These 25 T cell receptor beta chains originate from one sample sequenced in a study of cytotoxic CD8 clonotypes in ibrutinib-treated CLL. TCRdb's table, derived via immunoSEQ multiplex PCR, lists solely in-frame clones and lacks some. The data contain approximately 160,000 clones, about 88% of them singletons. The sequences come from PBMCs, collected at disease progression, from a patient treated with ibrutinib. The receptors derive from a human donor with chronic lymphocytic leukemia.

The CDR3: CASSPGKVEEAFF. In DNA form, the CDR3 reads TGTGCCAGCTCACCTGGCAAGGTTGAAGAAGCTTTCTTT. The chain has TRBV18 and TRBJ1-1; unclear D gene. Trimming took 3 bases from V and 8 from J, leaving 13 bases between them. Germline assignment: CDR1 KGHSH and CDR2 LQKENI. The CDR3 sequence is 13 residues long.

The gene calls are TRBV5-4 and TRBJ1-4; D is unclear. Germline CDR1 is SGHNT and CDR2 is YYREEE (reference sequence). The length of the CDR3 is 15 residues. Trimming removed 0 bases at V and 0 bases at J, with 6 bases between. The CDR3 is CASSLDPSTNEKLFF. In DNA form, the CDR3 reads TGTGCCAGCAGCTTGGACCCTTCAACTAATGAAAAACTGTTTTTT.

The chain combines TRBV5-6 with TRBJ2-3, with 7 nucleotides matching TRBD2. Germline assignment: CDR1 SGHDT and CDR2 YYEEEE. This CDR3 contains 18 residues. J was trimmed by 3 bases and V by 3 bases; bases with no gene match: 16. The CDR3 reads CASSWERREIERTDTQYF. The CDR3 region has the DNA TGTGCCAGCAGCTGGGAGAGGCGGGAGATAGAGAGGACAGATACGCAGTATTTT.

The rearrangement uses TRBV4-1 and TRBJ2-7; 12 nucleotides match TRBD2. Per germline, CDR1 MGHRA and CDR2 YSYEKL. J lost 7 bases, V lost 4 bases, and 11 bases had no gene match. The CDR3 sequence is 16 residues long. DNA of the CDR3: TGCGCCAGCAGCCGCTCAACTAGCGGGGGGTCAGGAGAGCAGTACTTC. Translated, it gives CASSRSTSGGSGEQYF.

This chain uses TRBV19 with TRBJ2-7; TRBD2 is a possible D gene (5 bases). Germline V gene data show CDR1 as LNHDA and CDR2 as SQIVND (reference sequence). This CDR3 contains 16 residues. Trimming removed 5 bases at V and 2 bases at J, with 19 bases between. Written as DNA, the CDR3 is TGTGCCAGTAGTCCCGCCGGGAAACTAGGGACCTACGAGCAGTACTTC. This codes for CASSPAGKLGTYEQYF.

The chain recombines TRBV27 with TRBJ2-1, with TRBD2 matching 8 bases. There are 19 residues in the CDR3. The J segment lost 4 bases and the V segment lost 3 bases, leaving 17 bases of the junction unmatched. The V gene's germline CDR1 is MNHEY and CDR2 SMNVEV (reference sequence). The CDR3 coding sequence is TGTGCCAGCAGTTTTTTTTGGGGGGTGAGCGGGAGTCCTTACAATGAGCAGTTCTTC. This encodes CASSFFWGVSGSPYNEQFF.

V usage is TRBV6-1 and J usage is TRBJ1-1; possibly TRBD1 for D (6 bases). Germline V gene sequence: CDR1 MNHNS, CDR2 SASEGT. The length of the CDR3 is 14 residues. Trimming stripped 6 bases from V and 1 base from J, with 12 bases between. CDR3 DNA sequence: TGTGCCAGCAGACTAGACAGGCAGAACACTGAAGCTTTCTTT. Protein sequence: CASRLDRQNTEAFF.

The chain links TRBV30 to TRBJ2-1, with 8 bases aligning to TRBD2. Germline V gives CDR1 GTSNPN, CDR2 SVGIG (reference sequence). With V trimmed by 3 bases and J by 6 bases, 10 bases remained unmatched. This CDR3 has 15 amino acids. DNA for the CDR3: TGTGCCTGGAGAATTGAGCGGGAGCCGGCCAATGAGCAGTTCTTC. Amino acids: CAWRIEREPANEQFF.

The genes are TRBV7-4 and TRBJ2-4, with D tentatively TRBD2 (6 bases). CDR3 length: 18 residues. The germline CDR1 and CDR2 sequences are SGHVT and SQSDAQ. V gave up 4 bases and J gave up 2 bases, with 21 bases separating them. CDR3 nucleotide sequence: TGTGCCAGCAGCTCCCCGCGGAGGGGATTCCTATCCAAAAACATTCAGTACTTC. Translation gives CASSSPRRGFLSKNIQYF.

This clone has a single count. The rearrangement links TRBV7-2 to TRBJ2-7; D unresolved. Looked up from germline, CDR1 is SGHTA and CDR2 is FQGNSA. The CDR3 extends over 13 amino acids. Deletions cut 4 bases from V and 5 bases from J, with 12 bases between. CDR3 nucleotide sequence: TGTGCCAGCAGCTCCCTTCCACGGGACGAGCAGTACTTC. As protein: CASSSLPRDEQYF.

V and J are TRBV5-1 and TRBJ2-1, with TRBD1 as a possible D gene (5 bases). Looked up from germline, CDR1 is SGHRS and CDR2 is YFSETQ. V lost 0 bases and J 9 bases, leaving 7 bases between the germline ends. The CDR3 totals 12 residues. The CDR3, as DNA: TGCGCCAGCAGCTTGGCCAGGGTTGAGCAGTTCTTC. Translated, it gives CASSLARVEQFF.

The V call is TRBV19, the J call TRBJ2-6, with D unresolved. The CDR3 consists of 17 residues. V shed 3 bases and J shed 2 bases, with 14 bases lying between them. The germline CDR1 and CDR2 sequences are LNHDA and SQIVND (reference sequence). The CDR3 DNA reads TGTGCCAGTAGTATTTCCCCGGTTTCGACTGGGGCCAACGTCCTGACTTTC. Protein: CASSISPVSTGANVLTF.

V is TRBV2 and J is TRBJ2-1; TRBD1 agrees at 10 bases. This CDR3 spans 15 amino acids. The V and J ends lost 5 bases and 2 bases, in that order; junction bases with no gene match: 3. Germline loops: CDR1 SNHLY, CDR2 FYNNEI. The CDR3 protein is CASSMDRGTYNEQFF. CDR3 nucleotide sequence: TGTGCCAGCAGTATGGACAGGGGGACCTACAATGAGCAGTTCTTC.

The V call is TRBV10-3, the J call TRBJ1-2; D is undetermined. This CDR3 is built from 15 residues. Between the trimmed V and J ends, which lost 10 bases and 1 base, there was a span of 19 bases. From germline, CDR1 is ENHRY and CDR2 SYGVKD. CDR3 residues: CATRLLGEVNYGYTF. The CDR3 DNA sequence: TGTGCCACCAGGCTTTTGGGTGAGGTTAACTATGGCTACACCTTC.

The chain links TRBV23-1 to TRBJ2-3, with TRBD1 matching 7 bases. TRBV23-1 is noted as an ORF with a role that remains uncertain. The length of the CDR3 is 14 residues. V was clipped by 5 bases and J by 0 bases; unmatched bases: 2. The CDR3 is CASSRQGSTDTQYF. The CDR3 DNA sequence: TGCGCCAGCAGTAGACAGGGAAGCACAGATACGCAGTATTTT.

V is TRBV29-1 and J is TRBJ1-1; possibly TRBD1 for D (6 bases). CDR1 is SQVTM and CDR2 is ANQGSEA in the germline V gene. The CDR3 consists of 15 residues. Trimming took 2 bases from V and 1 from J, leaving 14 bases between them. The CDR3 sequence: CSVETRTAWNTEAFF. CDR3 DNA: TGCAGCGTTGAAACAAGGACAGCGTGGAACACTGAAGCTTTCTTT.

V usage is TRBV12-5 and J usage is TRBJ2-2; D might be TRBD1 (6 bases). Trimming cost V 6 bases and J 1 base, with 12 bases left between them. The CDR3 contains 15 residues. Germline CDR1 reads LGHNT; CDR2 reads FRNRAP. The CDR3 coding sequence is TGTGCTAGTGGCCTATCACAGGGGAACACCGGGGAGCTGTTTTTT. This sequence encodes CASGLSQGNTGELFF.

This clone was observed a few times. J is TRBJ1-2 and V is TRBV2; possible D gene TRBD1, 6 bases. With 3 bases removed from V and 4 bases from J, the gap between germline ends came to 12 bases. There are 14 residues in the CDR3. CDR1 is SNHLY and CDR2 is FYNNEI in the germline V gene. CDR3 sequence (DNA): TGTGCCAGCAGTGATTCTCGGACAGTCTATGGCTACACCTTC. This sequence encodes CASSDSRTVYGYTF.

The J gene is TRBJ2-2, the V gene TRBV13; the match to TRBD2 covers 9 bases. V lost 4 bases, J lost 2 bases, and 14 bases stayed unmatched. The germline V gene encodes CDR1 PRHDT and CDR2 FYEKMQ (reference sequence). The CDR3 has 19 amino acids. The CDR3 sequence is CASSSSSVTSGGNTGELFF. The CDR3, as DNA: TGTGCCAGCAGCTCTTCCTCTGTGACTAGCGGAGGAAACACCGGGGAGCTGTTTTTT.

This clone occurred once. The chain is built from TRBV14 and TRBJ1-1; D may be TRBD1 (6 bases). The CDR3 sequence is 14 residues long. V dropped 4 bases and J dropped 1 base, with 10 bases sitting between them. Germline lookup yields CDR1 SGHDN and CDR2 FVKESK. The CDR3 sequence is CASSPWDKNTEAFF. Written as DNA, the CDR3 is TGTGCCAGCAGCCCCTGGGACAAGAACACTGAAGCTTTCTTT.

This chain joins TRBV7-7 and TRBJ2-5; 7 bases are a match to TRBD1. V dropped 5 bases and J dropped 5; count of bases not matched to a gene: 8. Germline V CDR1 and CDR2: SSHAT, FNYEAQ (reference sequence). The CDR3 spans 14 residues. The chain's CDR3 is CASSERQGAETQYF. The CDR3 coding sequence is TGTGCCAGCAGCGAGAGACAGGGTGCCGAGACCCAGTACTTC.

The chain recombines TRBV6-1 with TRBJ2-7, with 9 bases aligning to TRBD1. The length of the CDR3 is 15 residues. The germline V gene encodes CDR1 MNHNS and CDR2 SASEGT. The trim removed 6 bases at V and 10 bases at J, leaving 16 bases unmatched. The CDR3 nucleotides are TGTGCCAGCAGGGGCGGGACAGGGATACTACGAGAACAGTACTTC. It specifies CASRGGTGILREQYF.

The chain carries TRBV2 and TRBJ1-2; a weak D match, TRBD1 (5 bases). Germline lookup yields CDR1 SNHLY and CDR2 FYNNEI. V lost 6 bases and J 8 bases, leaving 22 bases between the germline ends. This CDR3 contains 15 residues. CDR3 protein: CASRRGPEGLGGYTF. DNA for the CDR3: TGTGCCAGCAGACGGGGACCGGAGGGATTGGGGGGCTACACCTTC.

This chain joins TRBV30 and TRBJ2-5; the D call may be TRBD1 or TRBD2 (6 bases each). Germline CDR1 reads GTSNPN; CDR2 reads SVGIG (reference sequence). Trimming pared 2 bases from V and 5 bases from J, leaving 9 bases between. The CDR3 covers 12 residues. The DNA for the CDR3 is TGTGCCTGGAGTAGGGGGGTTGAGACCCAGTACTTC. It translates to CAWSRGVETQYF.

The chain recombines TRBV29-1 with TRBJ2-7; a possible D gene is TRBD1 (6 bases). Between the trimmed V and J ends, which lost 4 bases and 6 bases, there was a span of 16 bases. This CDR3 is built from 13 residues. Germline V lookup: CDR1 SQVTM, CDR2 ANQGSEA. The DNA of the CDR3 is TGCAGCGTTGCGGGCCCAGGGACAAGCGAGCAGTACTTC. This translates into CSVAGPGTSEQYF.